By frequency in the sample, the clone carrying this T cell receptor (beta chain) is medium-sized (0.01 to 0.1%). The antigen remains unidentified. The memory fraction was CD4+CD45RO+CD25- cells. Points from the study as a whole: Tumor Treg TCRs overlapped most with tumor naive CD4+ cells. Tumor memory CD4+ T cell TCR gene usage was found to cluster with blood and lymph node memory CD4+ cells and with lymph node naive CD4+ cells.

Constant-region reverse primers amplified full-length variable regions, followed by semi-nested Nested Universal Primer A PCR. Using its own MiXCR run on the 5' RACE reads, TCRdb lists one record per CDR3 protein. The sample carries about 7,200 distinct CDR3 sequences, about 40% recorded once. This CDR3 region has 14 residues. J gave up 2 bases and V 9 bases, and 8 bases lay outside the gene matches. Germline CDR1 WSHSY, CDR2 SAAADI. The chain is built from TRBV10-2 and TRBJ2-3; 7 positions match TRBD2. The material sequenced was memory CD4+ T cells sorted from blood. Subset here: memory CD4+ T cells, CD4+CD45RO+CD25-. The TCR originated in a female donor with breast cancer. This CDR3 is CASQRAGITDTQYF. Here the CDR3 DNA reads TGCGCCAGTCAGAGAGCGGGGATCACAGATACGCAGTATTTT.